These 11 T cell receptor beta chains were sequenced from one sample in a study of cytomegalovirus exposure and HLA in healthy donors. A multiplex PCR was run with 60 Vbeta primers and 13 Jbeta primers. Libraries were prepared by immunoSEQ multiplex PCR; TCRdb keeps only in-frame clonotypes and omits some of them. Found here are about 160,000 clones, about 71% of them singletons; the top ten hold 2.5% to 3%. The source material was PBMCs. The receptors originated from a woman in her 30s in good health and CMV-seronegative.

The CDR3 sequence is CASNRRNSPLHF. The CDR3 DNA follows: TGTGCCAGCAATCGGAGGAATTCACCCCTCCACTTT. V is TRBV2 and J is TRBJ1-6; D call uncertain. Germline V gene sequence: CDR1 SNHLY, CDR2 FYNNEI. The germline V and J ends were trimmed by 7 bases and 7 bases, with 8 bases remaining between them. There are 12 residues in the CDR3. Variable domain in full (rest from reference TRBV2 and TRBJ1-6): EPEVTQTPSHQVTQMGQEVILRCVPISNHLYFYWYRQILGQKVEFLVSFYNNEISEKSEIFDDQFSVERPDGSNFTLKIRSTKLEDSAMYFCASNRRNSPLHFGNGTRLTVT.

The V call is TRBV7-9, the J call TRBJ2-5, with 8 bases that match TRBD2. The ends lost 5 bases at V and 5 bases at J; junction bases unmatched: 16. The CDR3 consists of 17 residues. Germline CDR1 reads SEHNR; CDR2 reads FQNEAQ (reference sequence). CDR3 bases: TGTGCCAGCAGCCGCCGAACTAGCGGAGGGGGGAGGGAGACCCAGTACTTC. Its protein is CASSRRTSGGGRETQYF.

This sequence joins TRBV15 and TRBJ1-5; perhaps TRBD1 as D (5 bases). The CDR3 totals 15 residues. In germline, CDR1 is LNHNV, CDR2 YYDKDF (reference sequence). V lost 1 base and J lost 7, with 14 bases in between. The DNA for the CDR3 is TGTGCCACCAGCAGAGGGGCGGGGGGAGGCCAGCCCCAGCATTTT. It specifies CATSRGAGGGQPQHF.

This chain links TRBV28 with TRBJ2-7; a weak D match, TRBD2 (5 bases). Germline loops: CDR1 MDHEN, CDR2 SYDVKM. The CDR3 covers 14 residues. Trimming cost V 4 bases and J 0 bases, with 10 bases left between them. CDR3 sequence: CASSSGLSSYEQYF. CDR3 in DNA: TGTGCCAGCAGTTCAGGACTGAGCTCCTACGAGCAGTACTTC.

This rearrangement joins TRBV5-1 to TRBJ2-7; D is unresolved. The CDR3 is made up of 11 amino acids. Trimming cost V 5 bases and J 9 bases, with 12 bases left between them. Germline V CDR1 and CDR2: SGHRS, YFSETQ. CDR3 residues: CASRMEGVQYF. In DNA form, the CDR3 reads TGCGCCAGCAGGATGGAAGGAGTGCAGTACTTC.

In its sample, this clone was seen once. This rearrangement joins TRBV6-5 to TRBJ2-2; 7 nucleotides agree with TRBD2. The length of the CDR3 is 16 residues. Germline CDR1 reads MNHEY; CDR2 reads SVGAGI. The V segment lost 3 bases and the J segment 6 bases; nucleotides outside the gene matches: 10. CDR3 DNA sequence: TGTGCCAGCAGTTATCTAGCGGTAGAGGGCTCCGGGGAGCTGTTTTTT. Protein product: CASSYLAVEGSGELFF.

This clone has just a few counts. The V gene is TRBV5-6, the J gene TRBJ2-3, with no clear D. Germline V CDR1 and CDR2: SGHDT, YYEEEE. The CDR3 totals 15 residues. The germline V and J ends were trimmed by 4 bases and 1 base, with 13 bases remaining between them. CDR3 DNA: TGTGCCAGCAGCGCCCTGGGCCGAGGCACAGATACGCAGTATTTT. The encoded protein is CASSALGRGTDTQYF.

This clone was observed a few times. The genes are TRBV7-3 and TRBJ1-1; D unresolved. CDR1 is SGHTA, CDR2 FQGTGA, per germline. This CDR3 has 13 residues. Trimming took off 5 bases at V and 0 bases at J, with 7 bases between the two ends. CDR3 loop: CASSPRVNTEAFF. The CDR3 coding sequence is TGTGCCAGCAGCCCCCGAGTGAACACTGAAGCTTTCTTT.

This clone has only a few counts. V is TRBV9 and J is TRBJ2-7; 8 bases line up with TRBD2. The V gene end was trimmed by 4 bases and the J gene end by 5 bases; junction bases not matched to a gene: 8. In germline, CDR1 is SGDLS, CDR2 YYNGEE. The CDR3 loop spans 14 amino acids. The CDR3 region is CASSPTGGANEQYF. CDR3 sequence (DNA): TGTGCCAGCAGCCCGACGGGGGGGGCCAACGAGCAGTACTTC.

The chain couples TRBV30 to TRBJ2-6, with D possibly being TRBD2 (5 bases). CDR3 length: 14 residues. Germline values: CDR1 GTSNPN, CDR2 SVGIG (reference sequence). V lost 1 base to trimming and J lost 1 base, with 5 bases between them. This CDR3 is CAWSGGSGANVLTF. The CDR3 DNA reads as TGTGCCTGGAGTGGCGGGTCTGGGGCCAACGTCCTGACTTTC.

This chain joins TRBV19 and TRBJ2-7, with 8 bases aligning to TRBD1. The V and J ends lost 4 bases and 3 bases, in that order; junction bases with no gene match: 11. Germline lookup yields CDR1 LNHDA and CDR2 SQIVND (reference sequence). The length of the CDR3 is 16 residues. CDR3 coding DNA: TGTGCCAGTAGTAGGGGCCCCCCAGGGGGCCGCTACGAGCAGTACTTC. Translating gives CASSRGPPGGRYEQYF.